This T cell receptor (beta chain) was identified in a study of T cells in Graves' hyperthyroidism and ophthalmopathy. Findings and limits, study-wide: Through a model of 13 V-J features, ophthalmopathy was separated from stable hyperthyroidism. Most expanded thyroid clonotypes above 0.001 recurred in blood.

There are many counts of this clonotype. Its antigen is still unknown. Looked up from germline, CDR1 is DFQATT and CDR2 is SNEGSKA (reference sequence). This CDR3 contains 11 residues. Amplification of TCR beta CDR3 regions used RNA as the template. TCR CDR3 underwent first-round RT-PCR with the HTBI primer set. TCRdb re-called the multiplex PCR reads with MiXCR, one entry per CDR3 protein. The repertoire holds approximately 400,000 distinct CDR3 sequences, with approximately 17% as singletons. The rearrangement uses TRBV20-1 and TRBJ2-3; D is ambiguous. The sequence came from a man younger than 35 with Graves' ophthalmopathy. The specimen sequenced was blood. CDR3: CSPSSTDTQYF. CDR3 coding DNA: TGCAGCCCCAGCAGCACAGATACGCAGTATTTT.